Sequencing of this T cell receptor beta chain was carried out in a study of response to subunit inactivated influenza vaccine. TCRdb reprocessed the RT-PCR reads with MiXCR, giving one entry per CDR3 protein. The data contain over 750,000 distinct CDR3 sequences, 21% of them singletons. Overall study results and limits: New T cells are recruited in small numbers by each seasonal influenza vaccination, according to the authors' suggestion.

V lost 6 bases, J lost 4 bases, and 15 bases lay in between. The CDR3 loop spans 14 amino acids. Germline V lookup: CDR1 MNHEY, CDR2 SVGAGI. A few counts support this clonotype. Its antigen is not identified. The input for sequencing was PBMCs from blood, taken approximately 5 days after vaccination. This sequence originates from a man aged 50 or older who received an inactivated influenza vaccine. The chain has TRBV6-5 and TRBJ1-2; a weak D match, TRBD1 (6 bases). The CDR3, as DNA: TGTGCCAGCAGGTACAGGGACGGAATCTATGGCTACACCTTC. Its protein is CASRYRDGIYGYTF.